Below, 22 T cell receptor beta chains from the same sample are listed, as sequenced in a study of neurological immune-mediated disorders. Using its own MiXCR run on the 5' RACE reads, TCRdb lists one record per CDR3 protein. The sample holds over 50,000 distinct CDR3 sequences, about 5% seen once. Specimen: PBMCs. These receptors all stem from a human donor with multiple sclerosis. The donor label of this sample is uncertain.

This clonotype occurred many times. The V and J genes are TRBV20-1 and TRBJ2-5; D gene ambiguous. This CDR3 is 12 amino acids long. Germline V gene sequence: CDR1 DFQATT, CDR2 SNEGSKA (reference sequence). Between the trimmed V and J ends, which lost 6 bases and 5 bases, there was a span of 13 bases. CDR3 in amino acids: CSAHRLSETQYF. The CDR3 coding sequence is TGCAGTGCCCACCGACTTAGCGAGACCCAGTACTTC.

This clonotype has just a few counts. The CDR3 is CASSLFRGQGNNQPQHF. CDR3 sequence (DNA): TGTGCCAGCAGTTTGTTTCGGGGTCAGGGGAATAATCAGCCCCAGCATTTT. The rearrangement joins TRBV12-3 or TRBV12-4 to TRBJ1-5; a weak D match, TRBD1 (6 bases). Trimming stripped 3 bases from V and 4 bases from J, with 19 bases between. The CDR3 totals 17 residues.

This clonotype was recorded at least ten times. CDR3 nucleotide sequence: TGCAGTGCTGTTCTCCCAAGAGGTACTGAAGCTTTCTTT. Amino acids: CSAVLPRGTEAFF. V is TRBV20-1 and J is TRBJ1-1, with unresolved D. Trimming removed 5 bases from V and 5 bases from J, with 15 bases in between. Germline V CDR1 and CDR2: DFQATT, SNEGSKA (reference sequence). The CDR3 totals 13 residues.

This clonotype was observed many times. The rearrangement joins TRBV10-3 to TRBJ2-2; 7 bases line up with TRBD1. The CDR3 length is 14 residues. Germline CDR1 is ENHRY and CDR2 is SYGVKD. V lost 7 bases to trimming and J lost 2 bases; unmatched junction nucleotides: 4. The CDR3 DNA follows: TGTGCCATCAAGACAGGGTTAAACACCGGGGAGCTGTTTTTT. Its translation: CAIKTGLNTGELFF.

The sample holds many counts of this clonotype. The genes are TRBV12-3 or TRBV12-4 and TRBJ2-4; 10 nucleotides line up with TRBD1. The CDR3 runs 14 residues. Germline trimming cut 3 bases from V and 7 bases from J; bases unmatched to any gene: 3. CDR3 sequence reads: CASSLGGQGNIQYF. Written as DNA, the CDR3 is TGTGCCAGCAGTTTGGGGGGACAGGGGAACATTCAGTACTTC.

This clonotype was seen ten or more times. The chain links TRBV4-1 to TRBJ2-7, with D possibly being TRBD1 or TRBD2 (5 bases each). Germline CDR1 is MGHRA and CDR2 is YSYEKL. Trimming removed 4 bases from V and 7 bases from J, with 14 bases in between. CDR3 length equals 13 residues. CDR3 protein: CASSPGEGWEQYF. The CDR3 DNA is TGCGCCAGCAGCCCCGGAGAGGGGTGGGAGCAGTACTTC.

This clonotype was seen many times. The V call is TRBV11-2, the J call TRBJ2-4, with a tentative D call TRBD1 (5 bases). Germline V gene lookup returns CDR1 SGHAT and CDR2 FQNNGV. This CDR3 spans 13 amino acids. The V and J ends lost 2 bases and 4 bases respectively, with 6 bases between them. Here the CDR3 DNA reads TGTGCCAGCAGCTTACCAGGGAAAAACATTCAGTACTTC. As protein: CASSLPGKNIQYF.

This clonotype was counted ten times or more. V is TRBV5-1 and J is TRBJ2-7, with D hard to call. V gave up 4 bases and J gave up 6 bases, with 14 bases separating them. Germline CDR1 is SGHRS and CDR2 is YFSETQ. The CDR3 covers 13 residues. The CDR3 is CASSPGPGTEQYF. For the CDR3, the DNA is TGCGCCAGCAGCCCTGGTCCGGGCACCGAGCAGTACTTC.

This clonotype was counted at least ten times. The chain couples TRBV3-1 to TRBJ2-5; TRBD2 agrees at 11 bases. This CDR3 has 15 amino acids. CDR1 and CDR2 (germline): LGHDT, YNNKEL (reference sequence). V gave up 3 bases and J gave up 3 bases; unmatched junction bases: 3. The CDR3 sequence is CASSHLAGGEETQYF. DNA for the CDR3: TGTGCCAGCAGCCATTTAGCGGGGGGGGAAGAGACCCAGTACTTC.

The table lists this clonotype with many counts. The chain links TRBV6-5 to TRBJ2-3; TRBD1 might be the D (5 bases). Germline assignment: CDR1 MNHEY and CDR2 SVGAGI. This CDR3 is 13 amino acids long. V lost 6 bases and J 6 bases, leaving 13 bases between the germline ends. Here the CDR3 DNA reads TGTGCCAGCAGCCCCCAGGGTTTGGATACGCAGTATTTT. It specifies CASSPQGLDTQYF.

This clonotype was recorded at least ten times. The J gene is TRBJ1-2, the V gene TRBV7-2, with D unclear. V was pared by 4 bases and J by 4 bases, with 13 bases between. The V gene's germline CDR1 is SGHTA and CDR2 FQGNSA. This CDR3 has 14 residues. The CDR3 coding sequence is TGTGCCAGCAGCTCCCAAAGGGTAGTCTATGGCTACACCTTC. Encoded protein: CASSSQRVVYGYTF.

This clonotype has a count of ten or more. V usage is TRBV2 and J usage is TRBJ2-3; tentatively, D is TRBD1 (5 bases). Germline-derived CDR1 and CDR2 are SNHLY and FYNNEI. Trimming removed 8 bases at V and 0 bases at J, with 9 bases between. This CDR3 comprises 13 residues. CDR3: CASAWGSTDTQYF. CDR3 nucleotide sequence: TGTGCCAGCGCGTGGGGCAGCACAGATACGCAGTATTTT.

This clonotype has a count of ten or more. J is TRBJ2-2 and V is TRBV5-1; D call uncertain. V was clipped by 6 bases and J by 4 bases, with 10 bases between them. The germline V gene encodes CDR1 SGHRS and CDR2 YFSETQ. This CDR3 region has 13 residues. CDR3 sequence reads: CASKFEGTGELFF. The DNA for the CDR3 is TGCGCCAGCAAGTTTGAAGGCACCGGGGAGCTGTTTTTT.

As regards this clonotype: A much larger clone differs from this one at a single base, so this may be a read error. The CDR3 carries no conserved terminal phenylalanine or tryptophan, so it likely arises from a read error. The V gene is TRBV12-3 or TRBV12-4, the J gene TRBJ2-7, with D tentatively TRBD1 (6 bases). The CDR3 consists of 12 residues. V lost 6 bases and J 5 bases, leaving 11 bases between the germline ends. Here the CDR3 reads CASSPDRDEQYL. The CDR3 DNA is TGTGCCAGCAGCCCGGACAGAGACGAGCAGTACTTA.

The DNA of the CDR3 is TGTGCCAGCCGCGCCCCGGACAGCAATGAGCAGTTCTTC. It specifies CASRAPDSNEQFF. V and J are TRBV6-1 and TRBJ2-1; weak D call: TRBD1 (6 bases). The CDR3 extends over 13 amino acids. Germline V gene data show CDR1 as MNHNS and CDR2 as SASEGT. V was cut by 8 bases and J by 6 bases, with 14 bases left in between.

This clonotype was counted ten times or more. The rearrangement uses TRBV20-1 and TRBJ1-1; 7 bases fit TRBD1. The CDR3 contains 13 residues. CDR1 is DFQATT, CDR2 SNEGSKA, per germline (reference sequence). Germline trimming cut 8 bases from V and 8 bases from J; bases unmatched to any gene: 14. CDR3 coding DNA: TGCAGTCCAGGGGGGCTGAAGGGGATGGAAGCTTTCTTT. This sequence encodes CSPGGLKGMEAFF.

This clonotype has ten or more counts. The V and J genes are TRBV20-1 and TRBJ2-3, with a weak D call TRBD2 (6 bases). Germline V gene data show CDR1 as DFQATT and CDR2 as SNEGSKA (reference sequence). The CDR3 is 13 amino acids. Trimming removed 4 bases at V and 6 bases at J, with 14 bases between. The CDR3: CSAKGLLLDTQYF. The CDR3, as DNA: TGCAGTGCTAAGGGACTCCTATTGGATACGCAGTATTTT.

This clonotype came up many times. The genes are TRBV18 and TRBJ2-1; D gene ambiguous. Looked up from germline, CDR1 is KGHSH and CDR2 is LQKENI. With 3 bases removed from V and 5 bases from J, the gap between germline ends came to 14 bases. This CDR3 contains 15 residues. DNA of the CDR3: TGTGCCAGCTCACCTACCCTCCAGCACAACAATGAGCAGTTCTTC. This codes for CASSPTLQHNNEQFF.

Ten or more counts support this clonotype. V and J are TRBV2 and TRBJ2-1; maybe TRBD2 (5 bases). Per germline, CDR1 SNHLY and CDR2 FYNNEI. Trimming shortened V by 5 bases and J by 6 bases, and 8 bases separated the two germline ends. There are 12 residues in the CDR3. CDR3 bases: TGTGCCAGCAGTTTGAGGGCCAATGAGCAGTTCTTC. Translating it yields CASSLRANEQFF.

In its sample, this clonotype was seen many times. This chain connects TRBV2 to TRBJ1-4; D is uncertain. V was trimmed by 7 bases and J by 4 bases, leaving 13 bases between them. Germline lookup yields CDR1 SNHLY and CDR2 FYNNEI. The CDR3 has 14 residues. CDR3 loop: CASTLSPNNEKLFF. CDR3 in DNA: TGTGCCAGCACCCTATCACCGAATAATGAAAAACTGTTTTTT.

In its sample, this clonotype was seen many times. The chain recombines TRBV5-1 with TRBJ1-6; D call uncertain. Trimming shortened V by 1 base and J by 5 bases, and 10 bases separated the two germline ends. Germline V gene lookup returns CDR1 SGHRS and CDR2 YFSETQ. The CDR3 extends over 15 amino acids. The CDR3 sequence is CASSLTGAHNSPLHF. In DNA, the CDR3 is TGCGCCAGCAGCTTGACCGGAGCCCATAATTCACCCCTCCACTTT. The full variable domain, its missing parts supplied by reference TRBV5-1 and TRBJ1-6, is KAGVTQTPRYLIKTRGQQVTLSCSPISGHRSVSWYQQTPGQGLQFLFEYFSETQRNKGNFPGRFSGRQFSNSRSEMNVSTLELGDSALYLCASSLTGAHNSPLHFGNGTRLTVT.

In this sample, this clonotype turned up a few times. A much more abundant neighbour one base away suggests this may be a read error. This sequence joins TRBV7-9 and TRBJ1-6, with D unclear. The CDR3 has 13 residues. The V end lost 5 bases, the J end lost 8 bases, and 10 bases lay between the germline ends. The germline V gene encodes CDR1 SEHNR and CDR2 FQNEAQ (reference sequence). The CDR3: CASSVDYDSPLHF. The CDR3 region has the DNA TGTGCCAGCAGCGTAGATTATGATTCACCCCTCCACTTT.